Below are 16 T cell receptor beta chains sequenced from a single sample in a study of CD4 T cells in relation to SARS-CoV-2 and coronaviruses. Unexposed donor CD4+ T cells date from about 2011-2018, before the COVID-19 pandemic. CD4+ T cells were isolated from the cells after around eleven days of culture. Produced via immunoSEQ multiplex PCR; TCRdb's table is partial and in-frame only. The sample consists of about 21,000 clones, 76% of them appearing once. These TCRs are of unknown antigen specificity. Sequencing was done on a sample of CD4+ T cells from PBMCs, cultured in vitro. All receptors come from a human donor in good health.

CDR3: CASSFGSLPDTQYF. Written as DNA, the CDR3 is TGTGCCAGCAGCTTTGGATCCCTCCCAGATACGCAGTATTTT. The gene calls are TRBV7-8 and TRBJ2-3, with D uncertain. V was clipped by 3 bases and J by 4 bases, with 11 bases between them. The V gene's germline CDR1 is SGHVS and CDR2 FQNEAQ. CDR3 length equals 14 residues.

This chain connects TRBV7-2 to TRBJ1-6; D is possibly TRBD1 (5 bases). The V and J ends lost 0 bases and 5 bases respectively, with 5 bases between them. Germline assignment: CDR1 SGHTA and CDR2 FQGNSA. The CDR3 extends over 14 amino acids. The CDR3 DNA reads as TGTGCCAGCAGCTTAGCCAGGGATAATTCACCCCTCCACTTT. This sequence encodes CASSLARDNSPLHF.

The chain is built from TRBV18 and TRBJ2-1; 15 nucleotides align to TRBD2. The CDR3 is 19 amino acids. CDR1 KGHSH and CDR2 LQKENI come from the germline V gene. With 0 bases clipped from V and 5 bases from J, the junction kept 8 bases outside the gene matches. The DNA for the CDR3 is TGTGCCAGCTCACCACCTGGACTAGCGGGAGGGGTAGGCAACAATGAGCAGTTCTTC. It encodes CASSPPGLAGGVGNNEQFF.

This clone was found once. The chain employs TRBV7-9 and TRBJ2-5; 7 bases map to TRBD2. The V segment lost 6 bases and the J segment 4 bases; nucleotides outside the gene matches: 11. The CDR3 has 15 amino acids. Germline assignment: CDR1 SEHNR and CDR2 FQNEAQ (reference sequence). CDR3 nucleotide sequence: TGTGCCAGCAGATCAATGCTGACTAGCTCAGAGACCCAGTACTTC. It yields the protein CASRSMLTSSETQYF. Drawing the rest from reference TRBV7-9 and TRBJ2-5, the complete variable domain is DTGVSQNPRHKITKRGQNVTFRCDPISEHNRLYWYRQTLGQGPEFLTYFQNEAQLEKSRLLSDRFSAERPKGSFSTLEIQRTEQGDSAMYLCASRSMLTSSETQYFGPGTRLLVL.

The chain employs TRBV29-1 and TRBJ1-2; possible D gene TRBD1, 5 bases. Trimming removed 7 bases from V and 1 base from J, with 10 bases in between. The germline V gene has CDR1 SQVTM and CDR2 ANQGSEA. CDR3 length: 12 residues. The CDR3 sequence: CSGLGGNYGYTF. The CDR3 region has the DNA TGCAGCGGCCTGGGGGGTAACTATGGCTACACCTTC.

This rearrangement joins TRBV10-3 to TRBJ2-7; possible D gene TRBD2, 5 bases. The CDR3 runs to 12 residues. Germline loops: CDR1 ENHRY, CDR2 SYGVKD. V dropped 4 bases and J dropped 3 bases, with 7 bases sitting between them. CDR3 loop: CAISAEGYEQYF. The DNA for the CDR3 is TGTGCCATCAGTGCTGAGGGCTACGAGCAGTACTTC.

V gene TRBV5-1 combines with J gene TRBJ1-4, with D perhaps matching TRBD1 (6 bases). Trimming cost V 0 bases and J 4 bases, with 10 bases left between them. CDR3 length: 15 residues. In germline, CDR1 is SGHRS, CDR2 YFSETQ. The CDR3 loop reads CASSLEGGSNEKLFF. In DNA, the CDR3 is TGCGCCAGCAGCTTGGAGGGGGGTAGTAATGAAAAACTGTTTTTT.

The CDR3 DNA reads TGTGCCAGCAGTATGCCGGGACAGCAAGAGACCCAGTACTTC. It yields the protein CASSMPGQQETQYF. V usage is TRBV6-2 or TRBV6-3 and J usage is TRBJ2-5; TRBD1 agrees at 7 bases. Looked up from germline, CDR1 is MNHEY and CDR2 is SVGEGT. J lost 2 bases, V lost 5 bases, and 5 bases had no gene match. The CDR3 contains 14 residues.

V usage is TRBV6-4 and J usage is TRBJ2-6; D is undetermined. CDR3 length equals 16 residues. Trimming took off 5 bases at V and 0 bases at J, with 11 bases between the two ends. CDR1 MRHNA and CDR2 SNTAGT come from the germline V gene. CDR3 region: CASSLNGFSGANVLTF. The CDR3 coding sequence is TGTGCCAGCAGTTTAAACGGGTTCTCTGGGGCCAACGTCCTGACTTTC.

J is TRBJ1-6 and V is TRBV28; the D gene is possibly TRBD1 (6 bases). Trimming took off 5 bases at V and 6 bases at J, with 17 bases between the two ends. This CDR3 is built from 16 residues. Germline assignment: CDR1 MDHEN and CDR2 SYDVKM. This CDR3 is CASSPLGGYSNSPLHF. Written as DNA, the CDR3 is TGTGCCAGCAGTCCCTTAGGGGGGTACTCTAATTCACCCCTCCACTTT.

V is TRBV29-1 and J is TRBJ2-1; TRBD1 or TRBD2 may be the D gene (5 bases each). The CDR3 totals 14 residues. Germline V gene sequence: CDR1 SQVTM, CDR2 ANQGSEA. The V end lost 3 bases, the J end lost 8 bases, and 17 bases lay between the germline ends. The CDR3 region has the DNA TGCAGCGTTGATGGGACGGTGAGGGTCGATGAGCAGTTCTTC. Residues: CSVDGTVRVDEQFF.

The V call is TRBV5-1, the J call TRBJ2-7; TRBD1 aligns across 8 bases. Germline trimming cut 3 bases from V and 6 bases from J; bases unmatched to any gene: 5. This CDR3 is 13 amino acids long. The V gene's germline CDR1 is SGHRS and CDR2 YFSETQ. The CDR3 spells CASSSTGDREQYF. CDR3 nucleotide sequence: TGCGCCAGCAGCTCGACAGGGGACCGCGAGCAGTACTTC.

The chain couples TRBV5-8 to TRBJ1-1; the match to TRBD1 covers 9 bases. The CDR3 totals 16 residues. Germline CDR1 is SGHTS and CDR2 is YDEGEE. The V segment lost 4 bases and the J segment 1 base; nucleotides outside the gene matches: 8. Here the CDR3 reads CASSQGQGFPNTEAFF. The CDR3 DNA follows: TGTGCCAGCAGCCAAGGACAGGGGTTTCCGAACACTGAAGCTTTCTTT.

The V and J genes are TRBV4-1 and TRBJ2-7; 7 bases align to TRBD2. This CDR3 region has 15 residues. The germline CDR1 and CDR2 sequences are MGHRA and YSYEKL. J gave up 2 bases and V 3 bases, and 7 bases lay outside the gene matches. The DNA of the CDR3 is TGCGCCAGCAGCCAGACCGCTAGCGGTCCCTACGAGCAGTACTTC. It codes for CASSQTASGPYEQYF.

This rearrangement joins TRBV7-6 to TRBJ2-7; TRBD2 matches 11 bases. CDR1 SGHVS and CDR2 FNYEAQ come from the germline V gene. This CDR3 region has 19 residues. V lost 5 bases to trimming and J lost 5 bases; unmatched junction nucleotides: 20. CDR3 residues: CASSPLAGGILPSGHEQYF. The CDR3 DNA sequence: TGTGCCAGCAGCCCCTTAGCGGGAGGGATTCTACCCTCGGGCCACGAGCAGTACTTC.

V and J are TRBV18 and TRBJ1-5; weak D call: TRBD1 (6 bases). The CDR3 has 15 amino acids. V was shortened by 0 bases and J by 4 bases, with 10 bases between the two germline ends. Germline assignment: CDR1 KGHSH and CDR2 LQKENI. The CDR3: CASSPPRQANQPQHF. In DNA form, the CDR3 reads TGTGCCAGCTCACCACCGAGACAGGCTAATCAGCCCCAGCATTTT. Full variable domain (outside the CDR3, taken from reference TRBV18 and TRBJ1-5): NAGVMQNPRHLVRRRGQEARLRCSPMKGHSHVYWYRQLPEEGLKFMVYLQKENIIDESGMPKERFSAEFPKEGPSILRIQQVVRGDSAAYFCASSPPRQANQPQHFGDGTRLSIL.